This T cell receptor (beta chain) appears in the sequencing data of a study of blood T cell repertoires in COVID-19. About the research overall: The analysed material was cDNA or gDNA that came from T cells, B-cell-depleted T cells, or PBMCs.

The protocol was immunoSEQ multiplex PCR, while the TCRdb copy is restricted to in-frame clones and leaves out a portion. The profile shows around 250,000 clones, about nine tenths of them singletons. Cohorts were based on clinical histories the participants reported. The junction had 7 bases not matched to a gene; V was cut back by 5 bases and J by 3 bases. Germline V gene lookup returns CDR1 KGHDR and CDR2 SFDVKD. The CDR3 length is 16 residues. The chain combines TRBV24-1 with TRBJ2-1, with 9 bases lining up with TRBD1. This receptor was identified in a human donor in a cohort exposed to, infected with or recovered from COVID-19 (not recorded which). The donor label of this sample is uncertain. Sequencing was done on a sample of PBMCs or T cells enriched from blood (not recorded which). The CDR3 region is CATSGNSGQGYNEQFF. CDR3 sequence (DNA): TGTGCCACCAGTGGTAACTCGGGACAGGGCTACAATGAGCAGTTCTTC.